This is a list of T cell receptor beta chains from one sample in a study of blood T cell repertoires in COVID-19. The method was immunoSEQ multiplex PCR; TCRdb's version includes in-frame clones alone and lacks a portion of them. This sample has roughly 180,000 clones; approximately 85% occur once, and the top ten carry approximately 1.2%. The sequenced material came from peripheral blood. The source of these receptors is a man in his 60s who had recovered from COVID-19. CDR3s include the opening cysteine and the closing phenylalanine or tryptophan. Each record gives: clone size, V gene, D gene, J gene, CDR3 protein, CDR3 DNA. D genes are given only for firm matches. Not all rows give a size; the values are once, few, many and, for expanded clones, a class.

abundance: NA; v_gene: TRBV5-1; d_gene: TRBD1; j_gene: TRBJ2-1; CDR3aa: CASNPGTGGSYNEQFF; CDR3nt: TGCGCCAGCAACCCCGGGACAGGGGGGAGCTACAATGAGCAGTTCTTC
abundance: NA; v_gene: TRBV6-1; d_gene: NA; j_gene: TRBJ1-4; CDR3aa: CASSEAWGANEKLFF; CDR3nt: TGTGCCAGCAGTGAAGCATGGGGGGCTAATGAAAAACTGTTTTTT
abundance: NA; v_gene: TRBV18; d_gene: NA; j_gene: TRBJ1-6; CDR3aa: CASSPGSNSPLHF; CDR3nt: TGTGCCAGCTCACCGGGCAGTAATTCACCCCTCCACTTT
abundance: once; v_gene: TRBV28; d_gene: NA; j_gene: TRBJ1-5; CDR3aa: CASSLSGVRQPQHF; CDR3nt: TGTGCCAGCAGTTTATCGGGGGTAAGGCAGCCCCAGCATTTT
abundance: NA; v_gene: TRBV18; d_gene: NA; j_gene: TRBJ1-2; CDR3aa: CASSPGQGLDGYTF; CDR3nt: TGTGCCAGCTCACCAGGGCAGGGTCTCGATGGCTACACCTTC
abundance: NA; v_gene: TRBV7-2; d_gene: TRBD1; j_gene: TRBJ1-4; CDR3aa: CASSPKGQGTMDNEKLFF; CDR3nt: TGTGCCAGCAGCCCGAAGGGACAGGGTACAATGGATAATGAAAAACTGTTTTTT
abundance: NA; v_gene: TRBV10-1; d_gene: NA; j_gene: TRBJ1-2; CDR3aa: CASRDKQYGYTF; CDR3nt: TGCGCCAGCAGGGACAAGCAGTATGGCTACACCTTC
abundance: NA; v_gene: TRBV7-2; d_gene: NA; j_gene: TRBJ2-1; CDR3aa: CASSLLSEQFF; CDR3nt: TGTGCCAGCAGCTTACTCTCCGAGCAGTTCTTC
abundance: NA; v_gene: TRBV6-5; d_gene: NA; j_gene: TRBJ2-1; CDR3aa: CASSRGRYNEQFF; CDR3nt: TGTGCCAGCAGTCGCGGCCGCTACAATGAGCAGTTCTTC
abundance: NA; v_gene: TRBV7-9; d_gene: NA; j_gene: TRBJ2-1; CDR3aa: CASSLGAGRGEQFF; CDR3nt: TGTGCCAGCAGCTTGGGGGCAGGGCGAGGGGAGCAGTTCTTC
abundance: NA; v_gene: TRBV19; d_gene: TRBD1; j_gene: TRBJ2-5; CDR3aa: CASSLGQGQETQYF; CDR3nt: TGTGCCAGTAGTCTCGGACAGGGGCAAGAGACCCAGTACTTC
abundance: NA; v_gene: TRBV19; d_gene: NA; j_gene: TRBJ2-2; CDR3aa: CASSTTGDNTGELFF; CDR3nt: TGTGCCAGTAGTACGACAGGTGATAACACCGGGGAGCTGTTTTTT
abundance: NA; v_gene: TRBV2; d_gene: TRBD1; j_gene: TRBJ1-1; CDR3aa: CASRDRTHQNTEAFF; CDR3nt: TGTGCCAGCCGGGACAGAACACATCAGAACACTGAAGCTTTCTTT
abundance: NA; v_gene: TRBV14; d_gene: TRBD1; j_gene: TRBJ1-2; CDR3aa: CASSRRGQGYGYTF; CDR3nt: TGTGCCAGCAGTAGACGGGGACAGGGCTATGGCTACACCTTC
abundance: NA; v_gene: TRBV4-1; d_gene: NA; j_gene: TRBJ2-5; CDR3aa: CASSQGTEVAETQYF; CDR3nt: TGCGCCAGCAGCCAAGGTACGGAGGTGGCGGAGACCCAGTACTTC
abundance: NA; v_gene: TRBV6-1; d_gene: TRBD1; j_gene: TRBJ2-7; CDR3aa: CASREDRDVPTYEQYF; CDR3nt: TGTGCCAGCAGGGAAGACAGGGACGTACCGACCTACGAGCAGTACTTC
abundance: NA; v_gene: TRBV20-1; d_gene: TRBD1; j_gene: TRBJ1-1; CDR3aa: CSARGDRGAFF; CDR3nt: TGCAGTGCTAGAGGGGACAGGGGAGCTTTCTTT
abundance: NA; v_gene: TRBV6-1; d_gene: NA; j_gene: TRBJ1-1; CDR3aa: CASSERGNTEAFF; CDR3nt: TGTGCCAGCAGTGAACGAGGAAACACTGAAGCTTTCTTT
abundance: NA; v_gene: TRBV2; d_gene: TRBD1; j_gene: TRBJ1-4; CDR3aa: CASSVDRSLVKLFF; CDR3nt: TGTGCCAGCAGTGTGGACAGGTCATTGGTAAAACTGTTTTTT
abundance: NA; v_gene: TRBV6-5; d_gene: NA; j_gene: TRBJ2-6; CDR3aa: CASSYEASGANVLTF; CDR3nt: TGTGCCAGCAGTTACGAAGCCTCTGGGGCCAACGTCCTGACTTTC
abundance: NA; v_gene: TRBV5-1; d_gene: NA; j_gene: TRBJ1-1; CDR3aa: CASSAGRRNSPEAFF; CDR3nt: TGCGCCAGCAGCGCGGGACGGAGGAACTCGCCTGAAGCTTTCTTT
abundance: NA; v_gene: TRBV5-6; d_gene: TRBD1; j_gene: TRBJ2-5; CDR3aa: CASSGTGQETQYF; CDR3nt: TGTGCCAGCAGCGGGACAGGGCAAGAGACCCAGTACTTC
abundance: NA; v_gene: TRBV18; d_gene: NA; j_gene: TRBJ2-5; CDR3aa: CASSPNGGETQYF; CDR3nt: TGTGCCAGCTCACCAAATGGGGGGGAGACCCAGTACTTC
abundance: NA; v_gene: TRBV12-3/TRBV12-4; d_gene: NA; j_gene: TRBJ2-3; CDR3aa: CASSLVGDTQYF; CDR3nt: TGTGCCAGCAGTTTAGTCGGGGATACGCAGTATTTT
abundance: NA; v_gene: TRBV9; d_gene: TRBD1; j_gene: TRBJ2-1; CDR3aa: CASSPSTGTGRFNEQFF; CDR3nt: TGTGCCAGTAGCCCTTCGACCGGGACAGGGCGGTTCAATGAGCAGTTCTTC
abundance: few; v_gene: TRBV6-6; d_gene: TRBD1; j_gene: TRBJ2-7; CDR3aa: CASRSRDRSSYEQYF; CDR3nt: TGTGCCAGCAGGAGCCGGGACAGGAGCTCCTACGAGCAGTACTTC
abundance: few; v_gene: TRBV7-3; d_gene: NA; j_gene: TRBJ2-7; CDR3aa: CASSLGSAYEQYF; CDR3nt: TGTGCCAGCAGCTTAGGCAGTGCCTACGAGCAGTACTTC
abundance: NA; v_gene: TRBV15; d_gene: NA; j_gene: TRBJ1-2; CDR3aa: CATSSESSPGFYGYTF; CDR3nt: TGTGCCACCAGCAGTGAATCTTCCCCGGGATTCTATGGCTACACCTTC
abundance: NA; v_gene: TRBV5-6; d_gene: NA; j_gene: TRBJ1-2; CDR3aa: CASSGQNVYGYTF; CDR3nt: TGTGCCAGCAGTGGGCAGAACGTCTATGGCTACACCTTC
abundance: NA; v_gene: TRBV6-5; d_gene: TRBD1; j_gene: TRBJ2-7; CDR3aa: CASRPMTGPYEQYF; CDR3nt: TGTGCCAGCAGACCTATGACAGGGCCCTACGAGCAGTACTTC
abundance: NA; v_gene: TRBV7-2; d_gene: TRBD2; j_gene: TRBJ2-7; CDR3aa: CASSHGGIEQYF; CDR3nt: TGTGCCAGCAGCCACGGGGGGATCGAGCAGTACTTC
abundance: NA; v_gene: TRBV19; d_gene: NA; j_gene: TRBJ1-1; CDR3aa: CASSSQGNTEAFF; CDR3nt: TGTGCCAGTAGTTCCCAGGGAAACACTGAAGCTTTCTTT
abundance: NA; v_gene: TRBV6-2/TRBV6-3; d_gene: NA; j_gene: TRBJ2-3; CDR3aa: CASSYSGATQYF; CDR3nt: TGTGCCAGCAGTTACTCTGGGGCTACGCAGTATTTT
abundance: NA; v_gene: TRBV6-5; d_gene: TRBD1; j_gene: TRBJ1-2; CDR3aa: CASRTGDHGYTF; CDR3nt: TGTGCCAGCAGGACAGGGGACCATGGCTACACCTTC
abundance: NA; v_gene: TRBV30; d_gene: TRBD1; j_gene: TRBJ1-1; CDR3aa: CAWSRGPNTEAFF; CDR3nt: TGTGCCTGGAGTAGGGGGCCGAACACTGAAGCTTTCTTT
abundance: NA; v_gene: TRBV4-2; d_gene: NA; j_gene: TRBJ2-1; CDR3aa: CASSQESWSSYNEQFF; CDR3nt: TGTGCCAGCAGCCAAGAATCTTGGAGCTCCTACAATGAGCAGTTCTTC
abundance: NA; v_gene: TRBV5-1; d_gene: TRBD1; j_gene: TRBJ1-4; CDR3aa: CASSFGTGNEKLFF; CDR3nt: TGCGCCAGCAGCTTCGGGACAGGGAATGAAAAACTGTTTTTT
abundance: NA; v_gene: TRBV5-6; d_gene: NA; j_gene: TRBJ1-3; CDR3aa: CASSLFDRPSGNTIYF; CDR3nt: TGTGCCAGCAGCTTGTTCGACAGACCCTCTGGAAACACCATATATTTT
abundance: NA; v_gene: TRBV9; d_gene: TRBD2; j_gene: TRBJ2-5; CDR3aa: CASQRGGTETQYF; CDR3nt: TGTGCCAGCCAGCGGGGGGGAACGGAGACCCAGTACTTC
abundance: NA; v_gene: TRBV13; d_gene: TRBD1; j_gene: TRBJ1-2; CDR3aa: CASSLQQGIGYGYTF; CDR3nt: TGTGCCAGCAGCCTCCAACAGGGGATTGGCTATGGCTACACCTTC
abundance: NA; v_gene: TRBV5-5; d_gene: TRBD1; j_gene: TRBJ2-1; CDR3aa: CASSQQGYNEQFF; CDR3nt: TGTGCCAGCAGCCAACAGGGGTATAATGAGCAGTTCTTC
abundance: NA; v_gene: TRBV5-1; d_gene: TRBD1; j_gene: TRBJ1-1; CDR3aa: CASSPDRVHTEAFF; CDR3nt: TGCGCCAGCAGCCCGGACAGGGTACACACTGAAGCTTTCTTT
abundance: NA; v_gene: TRBV27; d_gene: TRBD2; j_gene: TRBJ2-2; CDR3aa: CASSSPPLGLALSGNTGELFF; CDR3nt: TGTGCCAGCAGTTCCCCACCCCTCGGACTAGCTCTCAGTGGGAACACCGGGGAGCTGTTTTTT
abundance: NA; v_gene: TRBV3-1/TRBV3-2; d_gene: NA; j_gene: TRBJ2-2; CDR3aa: CASSQDLTTGELFF; CDR3nt: TGTGCCAGCAGCCAAGATCTAACCACCGGGGAGCTGTTTTTT
abundance: few; v_gene: TRBV5-4; d_gene: NA; j_gene: TRBJ2-3; CDR3aa: CASSSGVTDTQYF; CDR3nt: TGTGCCAGCAGCTCCGGAGTAACAGATACGCAGTATTTT
abundance: NA; v_gene: TRBV18; d_gene: NA; j_gene: TRBJ1-3; CDR3aa: CASSPNRASSGNTIYF; CDR3nt: TGTGCCAGCTCACCCAACAGGGCTTCCTCTGGAAACACCATATATTTT
abundance: NA; v_gene: TRBV7-9; d_gene: NA; j_gene: TRBJ1-1; CDR3aa: CASSYSSYTEAFF; CDR3nt: TGTGCCAGCAGCTACAGTTCTTACACTGAAGCTTTCTTT
abundance: NA; v_gene: TRBV6-5; d_gene: TRBD1; j_gene: TRBJ2-7; CDR3aa: CASSSDRGYSYEQYF; CDR3nt: TGTGCCAGCAGTTCCGACAGGGGATATTCCTACGAGCAGTACTTC